This T cell receptor beta chain was obtained from a study of identical twins. Unique molecular identifiers were present on the cDNA, and a universal primer site came from template switching. From the 5' RACE reads, TCRdb called clonotypes with MiXCR, one entry per CDR3 protein. The sample records 250,000 or so distinct CDR3 sequences, roughly 7% being singletons. Study-wide results and caveats: Invariant T cells like MAIT and iNKT could partly confound the zero-insertion analyses. It was out-of-frame TCR alpha sharing in monozygotic twins that models underestimated.

Losses at the gene ends were 1 base for V and 3 bases for J; bases not matched to a gene: 11. Germline CDR1 is DFQATT and CDR2 is SNEGSKA (reference sequence). The CDR3 consists of 17 residues. This clonotype was observed a handful of times. The antigen remains undetermined. The sample also formed part of further work on yellow fever vaccine responses in identical twins.

Material: memory (CD45RO+) T cells sorted from blood. This sequence originates from a woman aged 18-29 years in good health. The chain joins TRBV20-1 to TRBJ2-7, with 11 positions matching TRBD1. The CDR3 DNA sequence: TGCAGTGCTAGAGGTGGACAGGGGGCAGTTGGTTTCTACGAGCAGTACTTC. The encoded protein is CSARGGQGAVGFYEQYF.